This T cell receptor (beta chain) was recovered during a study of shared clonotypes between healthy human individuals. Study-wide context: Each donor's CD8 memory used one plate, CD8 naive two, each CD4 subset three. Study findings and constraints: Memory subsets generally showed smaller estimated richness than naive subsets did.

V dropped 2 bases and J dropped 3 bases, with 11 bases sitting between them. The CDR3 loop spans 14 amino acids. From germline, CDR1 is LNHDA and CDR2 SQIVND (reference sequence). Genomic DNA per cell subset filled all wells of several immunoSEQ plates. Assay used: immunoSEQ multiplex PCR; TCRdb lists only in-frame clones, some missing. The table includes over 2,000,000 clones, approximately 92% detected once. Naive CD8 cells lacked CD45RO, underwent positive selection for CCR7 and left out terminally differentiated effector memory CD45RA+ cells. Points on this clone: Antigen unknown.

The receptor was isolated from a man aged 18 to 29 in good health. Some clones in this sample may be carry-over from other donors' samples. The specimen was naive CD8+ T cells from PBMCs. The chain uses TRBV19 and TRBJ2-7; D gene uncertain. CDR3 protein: CASSIWQDSYEQYF. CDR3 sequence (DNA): TGTGCCAGTAGTATATGGCAGGATAGCTACGAGCAGTACTTC.